The clone carrying this TCR beta chain occurred many times. The data belong to a study of molecular identifiers for immune sequencing clone quantification. Germline V gives CDR1 SGDLS, CDR2 YYNGEE. V was trimmed by 0 bases and J by 0 bases, leaving 9 bases between them. The CDR3 contains 15 residues. From the PCR reads, TCRdb called clonotypes with MiXCR, one entry per CDR3 protein. The table includes around 470,000 distinct CDR3 sequences, roughly 23% detected once. The rearrangement joins TRBV9 to TRBJ1-1; D not resolved. Material: naive CD8+ T cells from blood, with Jurkat cell RNA spiked in. Subset meaning: FACS-sorted CD8+CD4-CCR7+CD45RA+ naive T cells. This sequence was found in a human donor in good health. Some libraries in this study had Jurkat cell RNA spiked in. CDR3 sequence: CASSVDSLMNTEAFF. CDR3 bases: TGTGCCAGCAGCGTAGACTCCCTAATGAACACTGAAGCTTTCTTT.